The rows below give T cell receptor beta chains drawn from one sample of a study of blood T cells in healthy people across ages. One entry per CDR3 protein, called by TCRdb with MiXCR from the 5' RACE reads. The sample yields about 640,000 distinct CDR3 sequences, roughly 53% seen once. Sequenced input: blood. These receptors originate from a man aged 55 to 70 in good health. The CDR3 runs from the conserved cysteine through the conserved F or W. A D gene is named only where the DNA matches it firmly. Not every row has a clone size; where given, it reads once, few, many or a size class.

. . TRBJ1-6 TRBV20-1 TGCAGTGCTAGAGGACAGTGGGATTCACCCCTCCACTTT CSARGQWDSPLHF
. TRBD1 TRBJ2-5 TRBV12-3/TRBV12-4 TGTGCCAGCAGTCCCGGGGACAGGGACCAGACCCAGTACTTC CASSPGDRDQTQYF
few TRBD1 TRBJ1-4 TRBV27 TGTGCCAGCAGTTTTGGGACAGGAGAAAAACTGTTTTTT CASSFGTGEKLFF
. . TRBJ1-2 TRBV3-1 TGTGCCAGCAGCCAAGAGCCCTCCTACGACAATGGCTACACCTTC CASSQEPSYDNGYTF
few . TRBJ2-5 TRBV20-1 TGCAGTGCTAGGAGCGCCACAGTACAAGAGACCCAGTACTTC CSARSATVQETQYF
. . TRBJ1-4 TRBV2 TGTGCCAGCAGGACCGGGGGAGGGGATGAAAAACTGGTTTTT CASRTGGGDEKLVF
. . TRBJ2-2 TRBV20-1 TGCAGTGCTAGAGATTGGGCGGATCAATCTAACACCGGGGAGCTGTTTTTT CSARDWADQSNTGELFF
. TRBD1 TRBJ1-6 TRBV20-1 TGCAGTGCAAGCGACAGGGGGGTTTCACCCCTCCACTTT CSASDRGVSPLHF
. TRBD1 TRBJ1-2 TRBV5-1 TGCGCCAGCAGCTTACGGACAGGTACCCTCTTTGGCTACACCTTC CASSLRTGTLFGYTF
. . TRBJ1-2 TRBV18 TGTGCCAGCTCACCAGAACCCAACTATGGCTACACCTTC CASSPEPNYGYTF
. . TRBJ2-7 TRBV12-3/TRBV12-4 TGTGCCAGCAGTTTAGATAGCCCCACGTCCTACGAGCAGTACTTC CASSLDSPTSYEQYF
. . TRBJ2-7 TRBV6-5 TGTGCCAGCAGTGCCTCCCCGACAGGTTCCTACGAGCAGTACTTC CASSASPTGSYEQYF
. . TRBJ2-3 TRBV7-2 TGTGCCAGCAGCCCGGGATGGACGCAGTATTTT CASSPGWTQYF
. . TRBJ2-3 TRBV5-1 TGCGCCAGCAGCTCCGGGACACCAGGCACAGATACGCAGTATTTT CASSSGTPGTDTQYF
. TRBD2 TRBJ2-1 TRBV28 TGTGCCAGCAATCGCGCTAGCGGGCGCAATGAGCAGTTCTTC CASNRASGRNEQFF
. TRBD1 TRBJ2-1 TRBV12-3/TRBV12-4 TGTGCCAGCAGAGCGACAGGGCCCAAGCGGTTCTTC CASRATGPKRFF
. . TRBJ2-1 TRBV27 TGTGCCAGCAGTTTTCGACAGTTCTCCTACAATGAGCAGTTCTTC CASSFRQFSYNEQFF
. . TRBJ2-3 TRBV5-1 TGCGCCAGCAGCCAACCCCCCACAGATACGCAGTATTTT CASSQPPTDTQYF